Listed here are 25 T cell receptor beta chains from one sample, sequenced in a study of cytomegalovirus exposure and HLA in healthy donors. The study ran its PCR with 60 Vbeta and 13 Jbeta primers. TCRdb's table, derived via immunoSEQ multiplex PCR, lists solely in-frame clones and lacks some. The data show about 270,000 clones, 65% to 85% seen once. Sample: PBMCs. The receptors here all came from a female donor in good health and CMV-seronegative.

The V call is TRBV5-4, the J call TRBJ2-6, with unresolved D. This CDR3 has 15 residues. The germline V gene encodes CDR1 SGHNT and CDR2 YYREEE (reference sequence). V gave up 4 bases and J gave up 4 bases, with 12 bases separating them. CDR3 nucleotide sequence: TGTGCCAGCAGCCTCAGCGTGTCGGGGGCCAACGTCCTGACTTTC. The encoded protein is CASSLSVSGANVLTF.

V usage is TRBV15 and J usage is TRBJ1-1; D is possibly TRBD1 (6 bases). The V and J ends lost 1 base and 4 bases respectively, with 19 bases between them. This CDR3 contains 17 residues. Per germline, CDR1 LNHNV and CDR2 YYDKDF (reference sequence). CDR3 DNA: TGTGCCACCAGCAGAGGGGGGCAGGAAGTTTTGAGCACTGAAGCTTTCTTT. The encoded protein is CATSRGGQEVLSTEAFF.

The chain combines TRBV11-3 with TRBJ1-2; D not resolved. Germline values: CDR1 SGHNT, CDR2 YENEEA. There are 13 residues in the CDR3. The V and J ends lost 4 bases and 11 bases respectively, with 17 bases between them. The DNA of the CDR3 is TGTGCCAGCAGCTCTACTGGGGTTAGCGGATACACCTTC. The encoded protein is CASSSTGVSGYTF.

The chain employs TRBV14 and TRBJ2-7, with 10 bases aligning to TRBD1. The CDR3 totals 13 residues. V shed 7 bases, J shed 5 bases, and the junction held 5 bases outside the gene matches. The V gene's germline CDR1 is SGHDN and CDR2 FVKESK. The CDR3 nucleotides read TGTGCCAGCAAACGACAGGGGGCCCACGAGCAGTACTTC. This sequence encodes CASKRQGAHEQYF.

On this clone itself: The sample holds other DNA sequences that translate to the same CDR3. The chain uses TRBV18 and TRBJ1-2; no clear D. Germline assignment: CDR1 KGHSH and CDR2 LQKENI. The V end was cut by 3 bases, the J end by 0 bases, with 5 bases between. The CDR3 contains 13 residues. The CDR3 nucleotides are TGTGCCAGCTCACCGGGAGCTAACTATGGCTACACCTTC. This sequence encodes CASSPGANYGYTF.

The chain joins TRBV18 to TRBJ1-4; 8 bases agree with TRBD1. Trimming removed 1 base from V and 8 bases from J; junction bases left unmatched: 6. In germline, CDR1 is KGHSH, CDR2 LQKENI. This CDR3 comprises 15 residues. The CDR3 bases are TGTGCCAGCTCACCACTCGGGACAGGAGGGGAAAAACTGTTTTTT. Protein product: CASSPLGTGGEKLFF.

The rearrangement links TRBV4-2 to TRBJ2-7; 8 nucleotides line up with TRBD1. This CDR3 comprises 16 residues. The V segment lost 0 bases and the J segment 5 bases; nucleotides outside the gene matches: 9. CDR1 and CDR2 from the germline V gene are LGHNA and YNFKEQ. The CDR3 protein is CASSQDFRQGFNEQYF. In nucleotides, the CDR3 is TGTGCCAGCAGCCAAGATTTCAGACAGGGGTTTAACGAGCAGTACTTC.

J is TRBJ2-1 and V is TRBV7-9, with 10 bases that match TRBD2. The CDR3 has 15 residues. With V trimmed by 4 bases and J by 5 bases, 5 bases remained unmatched. Per germline, CDR1 SEHNR and CDR2 FQNEAQ (reference sequence). The CDR3, as DNA: TGTGCCAGCAGCTCAAGGACTAGCGGCAACAATGAGCAGTTCTTC. Translation: CASSSRTSGNNEQFF.

The chain carries TRBV7-9 and TRBJ1-1; 8 bases line up with TRBD1. CDR3 length: 15 amino acids. Germline CDR1 reads SEHNR; CDR2 reads FQNEAQ (reference sequence). V shed 1 base, J shed 4 bases, and the junction held 5 bases outside the gene matches. The CDR3 sequence is CASSLDRGLFTEAFF. The CDR3 region has the DNA TGTGCCAGCAGCTTAGACAGGGGGTTATTCACTGAAGCTTTCTTT. Complete variable domain (other parts from reference TRBV7-9 and TRBJ1-1): DTGVSQNPRHKITKRGQNVTFRCDPISEHNRLYWYRQTLGQGPEFLTYFQNEAQLEKSRLLSDRFSAERPKGSFSTLEIQRTEQGDSAMYLCASSLDRGLFTEAFFGQGTRLTVV.

The chain is built from TRBV5-1 and TRBJ2-2, with D perhaps matching TRBD1 (6 bases). The V end lost 4 bases, the J end lost 7 bases, and 14 bases lay between the germline ends. Germline V gene data show CDR1 as SGHRS and CDR2 as YFSETQ. The CDR3 totals 14 residues. Here the CDR3 reads CASSATGLDGELFF. In DNA, the CDR3 is TGCGCCAGCAGCGCTACAGGGCTGGACGGGGAGCTGTTTTTT.

V is TRBV5-5 and J is TRBJ1-5; 8 bases line up with TRBD1. The CDR3 loop spans 15 amino acids. Germline loops: CDR1 SGHKS, CDR2 YYEKEE (reference sequence). Trimming cost V 0 bases and J 5 bases; bases outside gene matches: 4. The CDR3 nucleotides read TGTGCCAGCAGCTTGGAGCAGGGGGCCTATCAGCCCCAGCATTTT. Translated: CASSLEQGAYQPQHF.

The chain links TRBV14 to TRBJ1-1; 7 positions agree with TRBD1. Germline values: CDR1 SGHDN, CDR2 FVKESK. The CDR3 length is 16 residues. V was pared by 3 bases and J by 3 bases, with 10 bases of the junction left unmatched. CDR3 sequence (DNA): TGTGCCAGCAGCCAGCGGAGGACAGGCGGGGACACTGAAGCTTTCTTT. Translating it yields CASSQRRTGGDTEAFF.

V is TRBV6-1 and J is TRBJ2-7, with unresolved D. CDR3 length equals 11 residues. V lost 5 bases to trimming and J lost 6 bases, with 8 bases between them. In germline, CDR1 is MNHNS, CDR2 SASEGT. The CDR3 region has the DNA TGTGCCAGCAGTCTAGAAAGCGAGCAGTACTTC. This codes for CASSLESEQYF.

Here the CDR3 reads CASSQEVSESYEQYF. As DNA, the CDR3 is TGCGCCAGCAGCCAAGAGGTTAGCGAGTCCTACGAGCAGTACTTC. V and J are TRBV4-1 and TRBJ2-7; possibly TRBD2 for D (5 bases). Germline V gene data show CDR1 as MGHRA and CDR2 as YSYEKL. There are 15 residues in the CDR3. Trimming shortened V by 0 bases and J by 1 base, and 10 bases separated the two germline ends.

The V gene is TRBV4-1, the J gene TRBJ1-2; D is unresolved. Per germline, CDR1 MGHRA and CDR2 YSYEKL. CDR3 length: 13 residues. Between the trimmed V and J ends, which lost 4 bases and 0 bases, there was a span of 6 bases. CDR3 loop: CASSPGANYGYTF. Here the CDR3 DNA reads TGCGCCAGCAGCCCAGGTGCTAACTATGGCTACACCTTC.

Comments on this clone: Compared with germline, one end of the junction differs, possibly owing to a read error. The chain has TRBV7-9 and TRBJ1-1; 7 nucleotides align to TRBD1. This CDR3 is built from 13 residues. The germline gives CDR1 SEHNR, CDR2 FQNEAQ (reference sequence). The CDR3 nucleotides are TGTTCCAGCAGCCTAGGGGGCCCCACTGAAGCTTTCTTT. Amino acid sequence: CSSSLGGPTEAFF.

V gene TRBV7-2 combines with J gene TRBJ2-3, with 8 bases aligning to TRBD1. V shed 1 base and J 4 bases; nucleotides not matched to a gene: 4. Germline loops: CDR1 SGHTA, CDR2 FQGNSA. The CDR3 has 15 residues. The CDR3 nucleotides read TGTGCCAGCAGCTTAGGACAGGGGACGGCAGATACGCAGTATTTT. Its protein is CASSLGQGTADTQYF.

The V gene is TRBV25-1, the J gene TRBJ2-1; 9 bases line up with TRBD1. Germline values: CDR1 MGHDK, CDR2 SYGVNS. Germline trimming cut 6 bases from V and 0 bases from J; bases unmatched to any gene: 12. CDR3 length: 18 residues. CDR3 bases: TGTGCCAGCAGAGCGGGACAGGGTGACCGCCACTCCTACAATGAGCAGTTCTTC. Protein sequence: CASRAGQGDRHSYNEQFF.

The rearrangement uses TRBV7-9 and TRBJ2-2; maybe TRBD1 (6 bases). Trimming left V 5 bases short and J 1 base short, with 14 bases between. This CDR3 has 16 residues. Per the germline V gene, CDR1 is SEHNR and CDR2 is FQNEAQ (reference sequence). This chain's CDR3 is CASSPIQGMNTGELFF. The CDR3 region has the DNA TGTGCCAGCAGCCCGATCCAGGGGATGAACACCGGGGAGCTGTTTTTT. Together with reference TRBV7-9 and TRBJ2-2, the CDR3 gives the full variable domain: DTGVSQNPRHKITKRGQNVTFRCDPISEHNRLYWYRQTLGQGPEFLTYFQNEAQLEKSRLLSDRFSAERPKGSFSTLEIQRTEQGDSAMYLCASSPIQGMNTGELFFGEGSRLTVL.

The chain links TRBV6-6 to TRBJ2-5, with TRBD2 matching 7 bases. TRBJ2-7 explains the end of the DNA better; the J call may be wrong. The length of the CDR3 is 16 residues. Germline V gene data show CDR1 as MNHNY and CDR2 as SVGAGI (reference sequence). The DNA for the CDR3 is TGTGCCAGCAGCTCCTTTCGTGGAGCGGGAACCTACGAGCAGTACTTC. It specifies CASSSFRGAGTYEQYF.

The rearrangement uses TRBV28 and TRBJ2-7, with TRBD1 matching 8 bases. With 5 bases clipped from V and 1 base from J, the junction kept 16 bases outside the gene matches. This CDR3 contains 18 residues. Germline V gives CDR1 MDHEN, CDR2 SYDVKM. This chain's CDR3 is CASSPVRALTGASYEQYF. The CDR3 nucleotides are TGTGCCAGCAGTCCCGTCCGCGCGCTGACAGGGGCTTCCTACGAGCAGTACTTC. The full variable domain, rest sourced from reference TRBV28 and TRBJ2-7, is DVKVTQSSRYLVKRTGEKVFLECVQDMDHENMFWYRQDPGLGLRLIYFSYDVKMKEKGDIPEGYSVSREKKERFSLILESASTNQTSMYLCASSPVRALTGASYEQYFGPGTRLTVT.

With respect to this clone: The junction differs from germline at one of its ends, possibly a read error. The chain has TRBV7-9 and TRBJ1-5, with 7 positions matching TRBD1. CDR3 length equals 15 residues. CDR1 is SEHNR, CDR2 FQNEAQ, per germline (reference sequence). CDR3 coding DNA: TGTTCCAGCAGCACGCAGGGGGGTGAGGGTCAGCCCCAGCATTTT. Protein: CSSSTQGGEGQPQHF.

The chain employs TRBV19 and TRBJ2-1; 7 positions match TRBD1. Trimming took 10 bases from V and 11 from J; bases not matched to a gene: 5. The CDR3 covers 10 residues. The germline gives CDR1 LNHDA, CDR2 SQIVND (reference sequence). This chain's CDR3 is CATTQGKQFF. The CDR3 bases are TGTGCCACTACACAGGGGAAGCAGTTCTTC.

The CDR3 protein is CASADQYEQYF. The CDR3 bases are TGTGCCAGCGCGGATCAGTACGAGCAGTACTTC. The chain joins TRBV28 to TRBJ2-7; D not resolved. Germline lookup yields CDR1 MDHEN and CDR2 SYDVKM. This CDR3 region has 11 residues. V dropped 8 bases and J dropped 4 bases, with 9 bases sitting between them.

The genes are TRBV9 and TRBJ2-3; 7 nucleotides agree with TRBD1. The germline V gene encodes CDR1 SGDLS and CDR2 YYNGEE. The trim removed 2 bases at V and 6 bases at J, leaving 3 bases unmatched. The CDR3 is 13 amino acids. CDR3 coding DNA: TGTGCCAGCAGCGTGGGGACAGTGGATACGCAGTATTTT. Protein sequence: CASSVGTVDTQYF.